The present T cell receptor beta chain was sequenced within a study of radiation and T cells in renal cell carcinoma (dated by TCRdb to 2019 to 2021). Background on the whole study: In total, 50 to 55 samples underwent TCR beta sequencing: some 26 tumors plus 27 peripheral blood samples. The last blood draw occurred 4 weeks after radiation, at the same time as nephrectomy. Across all 55 or so samples, 4,016,671 unique CDR3 nucleotide sequences encoding about 2.4 million unique CDR3 amino acid sequences were identified. Study-wide findings and limitations: Dynamics of the blood repertoire were not tracked past 4 weeks after treatment. In blood, the top tumor clonotypes increased from baseline to 2 weeks after radiation and then shrank by 4 weeks, which suggests a temporary expansion of tumor-resident clones. Because the trial had a single-armed design, the trial could not examine how radiation dose or scheduling affected the TCR repertoire. Because pretreatment tumor biopsies were not available, the study could not determine whether clonotypes were already present within the tumor at baseline.

From cysteine to phenylalanine, the CDR3 is 16 amino acids long. Only CDR3 DNA is held: 48 bases, read in frame from base 1. Trimming costs V 5 bases and J 0 bases, and their ends lie 17 bases apart. Sequences SEHNR (CDR1) and FQNEAQ (CDR2) are obtained from the germline V gene (reference sequence). Worth noting for this clone: The clone's antigen remains unknown. No base-level quality is on record; no much larger clone is a single base apart.

Following the manufacturer's recommendations, the immunoSEQ kit was used to generate TCR beta libraries from genomic DNA. Library preparation used a first multiplex PCR with proprietary primers, then a second PCR adding unique barcodes, with bead cleanups after each round. Each sample batch included a kit-provided positive control reaction and a negative control reaction. The final libraries were assessed on an Agilent 4200 TapeStation D1000 ScreenTape, pooled by volume, and quantified by qPCR. Sequencing was performed on an Illumina NextSeq500 using a MidOutput 150-cycle cartridge, with 156 Read1 cycles, 15 Index1 cycles, and the kit custom primers. The pooled library was loaded at 0.95 to 1 pM, with an approximately 20% PhiX control spiked in. Under the source paper's analysis protocol: Vendor-processed data were analyzed in R, and a clonotype was defined as all T cells sharing the same CDR3 nucleotide sequence. For clone abundance analyses, frequencies were normalized to the 10,000 most abundant clones in each sample. Public T cell clones, averaging fewer than five per sample, were removed before analysis. A difference in abundance of at least 32-fold between compartments was used to define tumor-enriched and baseline blood-enriched clonotypes. A beta-binomial differential abundance model was applied to find clonotypes that expanded or contracted between blood time points. Similarity between tumor and blood repertoires was quantified using the Baroni-Urbani and Buser coefficient, and groups were compared with two-tailed Wilcoxon tests in R. TCRdb provides this immuneACCESS table in a form limited to in-frame rearrangements. Some clones are lacking; in checked studies, under half of them reflect an unresolved V gene, and why the rest are absent is not known. The V and J calls and clone size were taken over from that table, and D and trimming were inferred from the DNA. The sample profile shows roughly 100,000 clones; 75% to 85% of them were found once. The ten largest clonotypes hold approximately 7.3% of the sample.

In the paper's terms, the time point label means: blood 4 weeks post-SBRT, at nephrectomy. The treatment or condition tag for this specimen amounts to: 15 Gy SBRT to primary tumor, nephrectomy 4 weeks later. Samples came from a clinical trial, in which primary renal cell carcinomas received 15 Gy stereotactic body radiation therapy followed by nephrectomy 4 weeks later. Serial peripheral blood from radiation-treated patients was sampled at baseline, 2 weeks and 4 weeks after SBRT to track tumor-enriched clonotypes. All patients had renal cell carcinoma with clear cell pathology. Genomic DNA for TCR sequencing was prepared using the QIAamp DNA Blood Mini Kit (Qiagen). Samples were included in the analyses only if all quality control checks were passed.

The clonotype was recovered from a man aged 60 to 69 with renal cell carcinoma. The material was blood, obtained from a patient whose treatment included radiotherapy and nephrectomy. The chain links TRBV7-9 with TRBJ2-7, and perhaps TRBD1 as D gene, on 6 matching bases. In nucleotides, the sequence is TGTGCCAGCAGCGACAGAGAGGACAGCTACTCCTACGAGCAGTACTTC. Translation gives CASSDREDSYSYEQYF.